This T cell receptor (beta chain) was recovered during a study of blood T cell repertoires in COVID-19. The overall study: The origin of the acute and convalescent COVID-19 samples was the United States, Italy and Spain. T cells, B-cell-depleted T cells, or PBMCs supplied cDNA or gDNA.

Original processing methods: Reference gene primer amplification yielded estimated nucleated cell counts. Libraries were prepared by immunoSEQ multiplex PCR; TCRdb keeps only in-frame clonotypes and omits some of them. From that table come the V and J calls and clone size; the DNA was used to work out D and trimming. The repertoire consists of about 130,000 clones, with around 88% occurring once and the leading ten covering under 4.5%. V dropped 3 bases and J dropped 1 base, with 6 bases sitting between them. The length of the CDR3 is 13 residues. Germline V gene sequence: CDR1 SGHVS, CDR2 FQNEAQ. Seattle patient enrollment occurred during active infection, with longitudinal follow-up thereafter.

The receptor's source is a man in his 60s with COVID-19, enrolled during active disease. Material for sequencing was peripheral blood. The chain carries TRBV7-8 and TRBJ1-1; maybe TRBD1 (5 bases). CDR3 sequence: CASSFTGNTEAFF. In DNA form, the CDR3 reads TGTGCCAGCAGCTTTACAGGGAACACTGAAGCTTTCTTT.